This T cell receptor beta chain was captured by sequencing in a study of blood T cell repertoires in COVID-19. CDR3 size: 15 residues. The V and J ends lost 5 bases and 6 bases, in that order; junction bases with no gene match: 7. CDR1 and CDR2 from the germline V gene are SEHNR and FQNEAQ (reference sequence). Produced via immunoSEQ multiplex PCR; TCRdb's table is partial and in-frame only. The data contain roughly 86,000 clones, roughly four fifths of them seen just once; the ten biggest clones take up 21%. The sequenced sample consisted of peripheral blood. The V call is TRBV7-9, the J call TRBJ2-1; 10 bases line up with TRBD1. This clonotype was sampled from a human donor in a cohort sampled during active COVID-19. The CDR3 sequence is CASSVLGTGVNEQFF. The CDR3, as DNA: TGTGCCAGCAGCGTTCTCGGGACAGGGGTCAATGAGCAGTTCTTC.